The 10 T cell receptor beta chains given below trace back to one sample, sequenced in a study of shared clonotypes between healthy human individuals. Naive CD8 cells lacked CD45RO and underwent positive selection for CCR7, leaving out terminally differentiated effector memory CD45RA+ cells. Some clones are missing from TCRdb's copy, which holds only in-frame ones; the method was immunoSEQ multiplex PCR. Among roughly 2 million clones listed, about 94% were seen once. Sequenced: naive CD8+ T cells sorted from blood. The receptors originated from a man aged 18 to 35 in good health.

CDR3 sequence (DNA): TGTGCCAGCAGCTTACCGACCGGGACTAATGAGCAGTTCTTC. Encoded protein: CASSLPTGTNEQFF. The genes are TRBV7-9 and TRBJ2-1, with a weak D call TRBD2 (6 bases). With 2 bases removed from V and 7 bases from J, the gap between germline ends came to 12 bases. Germline V gene data show CDR1 as SEHNR and CDR2 as FQNEAQ (reference sequence). The CDR3 has 14 amino acids.

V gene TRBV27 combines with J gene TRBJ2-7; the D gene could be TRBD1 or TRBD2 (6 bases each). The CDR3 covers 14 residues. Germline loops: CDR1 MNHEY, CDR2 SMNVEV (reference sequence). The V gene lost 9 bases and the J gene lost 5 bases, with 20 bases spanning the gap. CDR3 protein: CASFGGGSKNEQYF. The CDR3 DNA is TGTGCCAGTTTTGGAGGGGGGAGCAAAAACGAGCAGTACTTC.

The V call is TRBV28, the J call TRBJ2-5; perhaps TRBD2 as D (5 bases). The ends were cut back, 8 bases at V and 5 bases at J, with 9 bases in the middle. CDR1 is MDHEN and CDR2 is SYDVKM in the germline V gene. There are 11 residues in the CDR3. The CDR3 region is CASEGSETQYF. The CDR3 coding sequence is TGTGCCAGCGAGGGCTCGGAGACCCAGTACTTC.

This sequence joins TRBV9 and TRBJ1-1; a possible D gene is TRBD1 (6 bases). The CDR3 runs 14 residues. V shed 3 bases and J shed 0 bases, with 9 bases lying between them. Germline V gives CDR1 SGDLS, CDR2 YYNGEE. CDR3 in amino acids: CASSAGGLNTEAFF. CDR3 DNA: TGTGCCAGCAGCGCGGGGGGGCTGAACACTGAAGCTTTCTTT.

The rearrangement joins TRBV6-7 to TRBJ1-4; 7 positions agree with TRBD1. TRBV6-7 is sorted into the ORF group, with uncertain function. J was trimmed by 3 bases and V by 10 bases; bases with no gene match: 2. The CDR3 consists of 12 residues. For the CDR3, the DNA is TGTGCCAAACAGGGGTCTAATGAAAAACTGTTTTTT. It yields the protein CAKQGSNEKLFF.

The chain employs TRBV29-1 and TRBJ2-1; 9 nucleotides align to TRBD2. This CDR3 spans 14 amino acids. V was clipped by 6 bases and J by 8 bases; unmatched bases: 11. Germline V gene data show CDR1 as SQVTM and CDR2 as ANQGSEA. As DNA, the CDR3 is TGCAGCGTCATAAGCGGGAGGCTCCTGGATGAGCAGTTCTTC. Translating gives CSVISGRLLDEQFF.

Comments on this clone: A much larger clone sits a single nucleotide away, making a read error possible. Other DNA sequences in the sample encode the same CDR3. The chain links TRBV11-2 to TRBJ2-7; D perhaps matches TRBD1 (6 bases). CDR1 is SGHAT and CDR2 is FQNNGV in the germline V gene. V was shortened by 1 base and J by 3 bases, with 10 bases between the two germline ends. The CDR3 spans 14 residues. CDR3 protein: CASSLVTGSYEQYF. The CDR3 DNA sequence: TGTGCCAGCAGCTTAGTAACAGGGAGCTACGAGCAGTACTTC.

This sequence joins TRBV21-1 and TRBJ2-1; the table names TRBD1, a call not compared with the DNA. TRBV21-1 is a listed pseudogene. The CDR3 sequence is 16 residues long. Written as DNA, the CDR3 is TGTGCCAGCAGCAAAGGATCGGGACAGCGGTACAATGAGCAGTTCTTC. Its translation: CASSKGSGQRYNEQFF.

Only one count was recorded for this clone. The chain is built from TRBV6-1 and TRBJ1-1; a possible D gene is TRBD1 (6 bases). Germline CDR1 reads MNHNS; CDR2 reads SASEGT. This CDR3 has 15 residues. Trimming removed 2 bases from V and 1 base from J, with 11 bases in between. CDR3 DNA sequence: TGTGCCAGCAGTGAACAGGGGCCGGGGAACACTGAAGCTTTCTTT. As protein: CASSEQGPGNTEAFF.

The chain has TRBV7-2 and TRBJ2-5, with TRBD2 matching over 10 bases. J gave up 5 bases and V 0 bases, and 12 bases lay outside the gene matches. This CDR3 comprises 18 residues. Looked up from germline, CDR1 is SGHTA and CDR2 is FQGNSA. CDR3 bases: TGTGCCAGCAGCTTAGCTCTTCTGGCTAGCGGGAGAGGGGAGACCCAGTACTTC. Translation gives CASSLALLASGRGETQYF.